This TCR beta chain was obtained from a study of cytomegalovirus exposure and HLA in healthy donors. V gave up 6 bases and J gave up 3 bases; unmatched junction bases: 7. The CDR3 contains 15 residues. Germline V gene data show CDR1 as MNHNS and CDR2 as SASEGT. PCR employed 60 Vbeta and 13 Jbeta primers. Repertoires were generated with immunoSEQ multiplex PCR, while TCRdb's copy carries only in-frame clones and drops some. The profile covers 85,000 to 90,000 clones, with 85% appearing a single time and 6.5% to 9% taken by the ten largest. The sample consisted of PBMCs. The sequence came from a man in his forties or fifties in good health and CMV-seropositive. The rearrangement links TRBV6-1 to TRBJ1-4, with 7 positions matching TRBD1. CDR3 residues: CASSAYRGPNEKLFF. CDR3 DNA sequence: TGTGCCAGCAGCGCTTACAGGGGTCCTAATGAAAAACTGTTTTTT.